This TCR beta chain was sequenced for a study of type 1 regulatory T cells. Background on the study: This in vitro CD4 product, T-allo10, is enriched for Tr1 cells and alloantigen-specific.

This clonotype has a count of ten or more. Its target is not known. Each CDR3 protein is one row after TCRdb ran MiXCR on the reads. The sample consists of 60,000 to 75,000 distinct CDR3 sequences, less than 25% of them appearing once. Study-level findings and limits: Type 1 regulatory T cells had a more restricted TCR repertoire than non-type 1 regulatory T cells.

The V gene lost 4 bases and the J gene lost 8 bases, with 14 bases spanning the gap. The CDR3 has 13 residues. The receptor was isolated from a human donor in good health. The V call is TRBV12-3 or TRBV12-4, the J call TRBJ1-1, with D tentatively TRBD1 (5 bases). Sequencing was carried out using cultured type 1 regulatory T (Tr1) cells, either the whole culture or a sorted fraction (not recorded which). The CDR3 DNA reads TGTGCCAGCAGTTGGGGGGGATATGGGGAAGCTTTCTTT. Its translation: CASSWGGYGEAFF.